The 13 T cell receptor beta chains given below trace back to one sample, sequenced in a study of cytomegalovirus exposure and HLA in healthy donors. PCR employed 60 Vbeta and 13 Jbeta primers. The assay was immunoSEQ multiplex PCR, and TCRdb's table has in-frame clones only and misses some. The sample records 95,000 to 100,000 clones, about 83% being singletons. The sequenced material came from PBMCs. These receptors all come from a female donor in good health and CMV-seropositive.

The chain is built from TRBV4-1 and TRBJ2-3; TRBD2 is a possible D gene (6 bases). There are 16 residues in the CDR3. The germline V gene has CDR1 MGHRA and CDR2 YSYEKL. V lost 0 bases and J 1 base, leaving 11 bases between the germline ends. CDR3 sequence reads: CASSQEFSGGTDTQYF. CDR3 DNA sequence: TGCGCCAGCAGCCAAGAATTTAGCGGCGGCACAGATACGCAGTATTTT.

The chain is built from TRBV11-3 and TRBJ2-2; D gene uncertain. There are 12 residues in the CDR3. In germline, CDR1 is SGHNT, CDR2 YENEEA. V lost 1 base and J 6 bases, leaving 3 bases between the germline ends. The chain's CDR3 is CASSLAAGELFF. The DNA of the CDR3 is TGTGCCAGCAGCTTAGCGGCCGGGGAGCTGTTTTTT.

The chain carries TRBV29-1 and TRBJ2-3; 7 bases match TRBD2. V was pared by 4 bases and J by 0 bases, with 1 base of the junction left unmatched. Germline V gene lookup returns CDR1 SQVTM and CDR2 ANQGSEA. The CDR3 extends over 13 amino acids. CDR3 sequence (DNA): TGCAGCGTTGGGGGGGGAAGCACAGATACGCAGTATTTT. Encoded protein: CSVGGGSTDTQYF.

A few counts support this clone. V gene TRBV7-3 combines with J gene TRBJ2-7; possibly TRBD2 for D (7 bases). The germline CDR1 and CDR2 sequences are SGHTA and FQGTGA. Trimming pared 2 bases from V and 6 bases from J, leaving 14 bases between. This CDR3 contains 14 residues. The CDR3 nucleotides are TGTGCCAGCAGCTTAGAGGGGGGGAGGGCCGAGCAGTACTTC. Translation: CASSLEGGRAEQYF.

The chain links TRBV5-1 to TRBJ2-2; 7 bases agree with TRBD1. This CDR3 comprises 16 residues. Germline V gives CDR1 SGHRS, CDR2 YFSETQ. J gave up 3 bases and V 3 bases, and 8 bases lay outside the gene matches. CDR3 coding DNA: TGCGCCAGCAGCTCGACCTCCGGGACAGACACCGGGGAGCTGTTTTTT. Translation gives CASSSTSGTDTGELFF.

The chain links TRBV19 to TRBJ2-5, with 7 bases aligning to TRBD1. The ends lost 5 bases at V and 4 bases at J; junction bases unmatched: 19. From germline, CDR1 is LNHDA and CDR2 SQIVND (reference sequence). CDR3 length equals 18 residues. Here the CDR3 DNA reads TGTGCCAGTAGTCTCAACAGGGGAGCCTATTCACACGGAGAGACCCAGTACTTC. This translates into CASSLNRGAYSHGETQYF. The full variable domain, its missing parts supplied by reference TRBV19 and TRBJ2-5, is DGGITQSPKYLFRKEGQNVTLSCEQNLNHDAMYWYRQDPGQGLRLIYYSQIVNDFQKGDIAEGYSVSREKKESFPLTVTSAQKNPTAFYLCASSLNRGAYSHGETQYFGPGTRLLVL.

The J gene is TRBJ1-1, the V gene TRBV7-9, with D hard to call. V lost 5 bases and J 1 base, leaving 17 bases between the germline ends. The CDR3 loop spans 16 amino acids. Germline V gives CDR1 SEHNR, CDR2 FQNEAQ (reference sequence). The CDR3 DNA is TGTGCCAGCAGCCCTGTCGCGGGAACAGCGAACACTGAAGCTTTCTTT. It encodes CASSPVAGTANTEAFF.

Of note for this clone: The junction and the germline gene differ at one end; a read error may be behind it. V usage is TRBV27 and J usage is TRBJ1-2; 8 positions agree with TRBD1. CDR3 size: 13 residues. Germline V gives CDR1 MNHEY, CDR2 SMNVEV (reference sequence). This chain's CDR3 is CASSDGQGYGYPF. The CDR3 region has the DNA TGTGCCAGCAGCGACGGACAGGGCTATGGCTACCCCTTC.

As to this clone: At the DNA level, this CDR3 is encoded by other sequences in the same sample as well. The CDR3: CASSLFRNTEAFF. The DNA of the CDR3 is TGTGCCAGCAGTTTATTCAGGAACACTGAAGCTTTCTTT. The chain is built from TRBV27 and TRBJ1-1; D call uncertain. Germline V lookup: CDR1 MNHEY, CDR2 SMNVEV (reference sequence). CDR3 size: 13 residues. Trimming removed 1 base at V and 1 base at J, with 4 bases between.

The chain carries TRBV7-2 and TRBJ1-1; tentatively, D is TRBD1 (5 bases). The CDR3 runs to 17 residues. Germline lookup yields CDR1 SGHTA and CDR2 FQGNSA. Trimming took off 5 bases at V and 0 bases at J, with 19 bases between the two ends. The CDR3 region has the DNA TGTGCCAGCAGCCTACGACCCGCGGGGGGTATGAACACTGAAGCTTTCTTT. Protein: CASSLRPAGGMNTEAFF.

In its sample, this clone was seen a few times. This chain uses TRBV5-4 with TRBJ2-7; D ambiguous. Germline V gene lookup returns CDR1 SGHNT and CDR2 YYREEE (reference sequence). V gave up 4 bases and J gave up 5 bases, with 13 bases separating them. The CDR3 has 13 residues. The CDR3 reads CASSASQRDEQYF. Here the CDR3 DNA reads TGTGCCAGCAGCGCCTCCCAGCGTGACGAGCAGTACTTC.

CDR3 residues: CASSSSGGRSYEQYF. CDR3 sequence (DNA): TGTGCCAGCAGCTCCTCAGGGGGCCGGTCCTACGAGCAGTACTTC. V gene TRBV13 combines with J gene TRBJ2-7; 8 bases are a match to TRBD1. The germline CDR1 and CDR2 sequences are PRHDT and FYEKMQ (reference sequence). V trimming: 4 bases; J trimming: 1 base; junction bases outside the gene matches: 6. The CDR3 totals 15 residues.

The chain couples TRBV18 to TRBJ1-4; TRBD1 agrees at 7 bases. V lost 4 bases to trimming and J lost 8 bases; unmatched junction nucleotides: 7. The CDR3 sequence is 14 residues long. Germline CDR1 KGHSH, CDR2 LQKENI. CDR3: CASSLIRDREKLFF. CDR3 bases: TGTGCCAGCTCACTGATCCGGGACAGAGAAAAACTGTTTTTT.